This T cell receptor beta chain was sequenced during a study of cytomegalovirus exposure and HLA in healthy donors. In the case of this clone: Its antigen is not known.

Though nominally healthy at sampling, donors likely had unrecorded immune exposures. The germline V gene encodes CDR1 MNHEY and CDR2 SVGAGI. Trimming took 5 bases from V and 4 from J; bases not matched to a gene: 3. The CDR3 length is 13 residues. Study conclusions and caveats: Sequences of the TCR beta chain were said to predict the HLA-A and HLA-B alleles of most subjects accurately.

Primers for the PCR totalled 60 Vbeta and 13 Jbeta. Profiling relied on immunoSEQ multiplex PCR, and the TCRdb table lists in-frame clones only, not all of them. This table holds roughly 130,000 clones, roughly 77% found once. The genes are TRBV6-5 and TRBJ2-3, with TRBD2 matching 7 bases. The specimen was PBMCs. The TCR originated in a female donor in good health and CMV-seronegative. CDR3 coding DNA: TGTGCCAGCAGTAAGAGCGGGGCAGATACGCAGTATTTT. Translating it yields CASSKSGADTQYF.